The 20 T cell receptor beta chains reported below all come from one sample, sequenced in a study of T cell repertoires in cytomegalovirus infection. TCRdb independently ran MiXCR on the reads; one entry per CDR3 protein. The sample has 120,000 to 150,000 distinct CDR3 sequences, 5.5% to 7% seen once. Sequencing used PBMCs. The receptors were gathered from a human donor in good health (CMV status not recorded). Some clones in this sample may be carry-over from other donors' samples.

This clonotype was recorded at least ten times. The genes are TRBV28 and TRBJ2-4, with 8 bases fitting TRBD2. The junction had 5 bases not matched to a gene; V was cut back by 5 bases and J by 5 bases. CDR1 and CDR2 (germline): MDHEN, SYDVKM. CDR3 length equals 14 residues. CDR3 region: CASSRGGRENIQYF. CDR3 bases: TGTGCCAGCAGTCGGGGGGGGCGGGAAAACATTCAGTACTTC.

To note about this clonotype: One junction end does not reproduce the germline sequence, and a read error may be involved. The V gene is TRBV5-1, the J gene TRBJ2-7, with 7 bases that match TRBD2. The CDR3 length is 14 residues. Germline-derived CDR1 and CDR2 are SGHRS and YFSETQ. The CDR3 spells CASSVGSAGYAQYF. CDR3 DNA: TGCGCCAGCAGCGTGGGGTCAGCGGGATACGCGCAGTACTTC.

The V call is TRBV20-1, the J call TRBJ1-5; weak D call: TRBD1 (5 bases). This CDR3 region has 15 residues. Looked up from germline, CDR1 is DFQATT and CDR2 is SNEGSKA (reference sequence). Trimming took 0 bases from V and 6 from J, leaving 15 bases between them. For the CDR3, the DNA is TGCAGTGCTAGAGAGCCGGGGAGGGGCGGTCAGCCCCAGCATTTT. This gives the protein CSAREPGRGGQPQHF.

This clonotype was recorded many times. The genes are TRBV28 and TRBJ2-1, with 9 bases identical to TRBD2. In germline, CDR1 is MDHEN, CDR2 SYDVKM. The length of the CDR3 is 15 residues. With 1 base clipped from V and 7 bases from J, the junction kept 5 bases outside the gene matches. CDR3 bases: TGTGCCAGCAGTTTATTGCGGGGGGGCAGGAATGAGCAGTTCTTC. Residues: CASSLLRGGRNEQFF.

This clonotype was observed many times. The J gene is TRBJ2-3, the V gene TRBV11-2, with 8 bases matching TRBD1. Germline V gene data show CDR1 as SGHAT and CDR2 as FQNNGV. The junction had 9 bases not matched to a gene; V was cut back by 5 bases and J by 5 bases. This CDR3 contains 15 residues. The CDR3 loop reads CASSQWQGAGDTQYF. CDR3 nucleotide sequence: TGTGCCAGCAGCCAGTGGCAGGGGGCCGGAGATACGCAGTATTTT.

The CDR3 spells CASSWKDLGYEQYF. CDR3 nucleotides: TGTGCCAGCAGCTGGAAGGACTTAGGCTACGAGCAGTACTTC. This chain connects TRBV7-3 to TRBJ2-7; TRBD2 might be the D (5 bases). CDR3 size: 14 residues. Trimming took off 4 bases at V and 3 bases at J, with 13 bases between the two ends. Germline V CDR1 and CDR2: SGHTA, FQGTGA.

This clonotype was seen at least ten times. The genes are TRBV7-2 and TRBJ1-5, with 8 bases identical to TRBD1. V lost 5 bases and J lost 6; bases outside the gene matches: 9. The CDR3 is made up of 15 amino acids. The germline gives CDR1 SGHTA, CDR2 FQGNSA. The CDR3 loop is CASSAGTGRGQPQHF. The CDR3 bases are TGTGCCAGCAGCGCCGGGACAGGACGGGGTCAGCCCCAGCATTTT.

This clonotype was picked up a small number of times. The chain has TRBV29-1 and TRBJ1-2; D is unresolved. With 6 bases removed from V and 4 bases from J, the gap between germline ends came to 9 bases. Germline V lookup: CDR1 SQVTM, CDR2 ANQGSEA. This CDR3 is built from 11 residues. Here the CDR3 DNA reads TGCAGCGTGACCGTTGGCTATGGCTACACCTTC. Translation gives CSVTVGYGYTF.

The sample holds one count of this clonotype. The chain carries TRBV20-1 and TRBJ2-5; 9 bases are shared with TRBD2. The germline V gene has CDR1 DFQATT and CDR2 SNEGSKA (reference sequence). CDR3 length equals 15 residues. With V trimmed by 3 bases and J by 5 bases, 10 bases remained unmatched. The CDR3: CSARGSGGLRETQYF. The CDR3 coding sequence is TGCAGTGCTAGGGGTAGCGGGGGCCTCCGGGAGACCCAGTACTTC.

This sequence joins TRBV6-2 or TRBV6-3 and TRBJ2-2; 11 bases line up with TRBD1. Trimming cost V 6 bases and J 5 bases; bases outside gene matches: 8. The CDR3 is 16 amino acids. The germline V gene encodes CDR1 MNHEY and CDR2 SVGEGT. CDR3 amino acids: CASRYPGTGGTGELFF. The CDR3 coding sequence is TGTGCCAGCAGATACCCCGGGACAGGGGGGACCGGGGAGCTGTTTTTT.

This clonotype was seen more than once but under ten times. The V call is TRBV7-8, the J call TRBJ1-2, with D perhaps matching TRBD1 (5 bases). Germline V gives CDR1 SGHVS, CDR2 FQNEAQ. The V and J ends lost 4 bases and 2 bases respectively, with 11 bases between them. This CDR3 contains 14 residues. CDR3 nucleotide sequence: TGTGCCAGCAGCTCGGGACTGACGAACTATGGCTACACCTTC. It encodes CASSSGLTNYGYTF.

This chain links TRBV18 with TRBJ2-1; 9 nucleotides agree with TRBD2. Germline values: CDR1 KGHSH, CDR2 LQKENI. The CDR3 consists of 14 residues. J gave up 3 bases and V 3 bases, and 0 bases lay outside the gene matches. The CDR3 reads CASSPSGSYNEQFF. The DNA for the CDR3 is TGTGCCAGCTCACCTAGCGGGAGCTACAATGAGCAGTTCTTC.

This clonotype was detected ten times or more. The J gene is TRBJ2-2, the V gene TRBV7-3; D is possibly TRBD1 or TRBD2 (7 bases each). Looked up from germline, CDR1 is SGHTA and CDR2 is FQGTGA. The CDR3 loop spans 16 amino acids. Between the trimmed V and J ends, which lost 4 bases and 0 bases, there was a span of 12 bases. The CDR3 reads CASSSGGGANTGELFF. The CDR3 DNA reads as TGTGCCAGCAGCTCAGGGGGGGGAGCGAACACCGGGGAGCTGTTTTTT.

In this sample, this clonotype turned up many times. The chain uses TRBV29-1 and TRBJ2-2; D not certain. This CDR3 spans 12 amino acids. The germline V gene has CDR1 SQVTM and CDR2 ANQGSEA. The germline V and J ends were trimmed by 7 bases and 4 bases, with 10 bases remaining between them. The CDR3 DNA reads TGCAGCGCCGACCGATCCACCGGGGAGCTGTTTTTT. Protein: CSADRSTGELFF.

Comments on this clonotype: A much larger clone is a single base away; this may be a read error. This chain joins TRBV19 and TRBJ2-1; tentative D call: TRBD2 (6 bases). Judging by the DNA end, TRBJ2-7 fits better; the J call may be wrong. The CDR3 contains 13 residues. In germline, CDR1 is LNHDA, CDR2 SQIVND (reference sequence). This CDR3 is CASSNPGVDEQYF. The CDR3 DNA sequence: TGTGCCAGTAGTAACCCGGGGGTTGATGAGCAGTACTTC.

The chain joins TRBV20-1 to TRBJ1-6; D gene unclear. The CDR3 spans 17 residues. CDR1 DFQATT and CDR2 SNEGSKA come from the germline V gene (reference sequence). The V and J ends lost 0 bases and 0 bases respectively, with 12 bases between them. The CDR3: CSARDRIRASYNSPLHF. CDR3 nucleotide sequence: TGCAGTGCTAGAGATCGGATACGAGCCTCCTATAATTCACCCCTCCACTTT.

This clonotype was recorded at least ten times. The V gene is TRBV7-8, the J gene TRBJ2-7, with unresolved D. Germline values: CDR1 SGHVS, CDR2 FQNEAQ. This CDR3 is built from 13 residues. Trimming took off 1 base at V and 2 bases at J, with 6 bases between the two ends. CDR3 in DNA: TGTGCCAGCAGCTTAGGATTCCCCTACGAGCAGTACTTC. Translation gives CASSLGFPYEQYF.

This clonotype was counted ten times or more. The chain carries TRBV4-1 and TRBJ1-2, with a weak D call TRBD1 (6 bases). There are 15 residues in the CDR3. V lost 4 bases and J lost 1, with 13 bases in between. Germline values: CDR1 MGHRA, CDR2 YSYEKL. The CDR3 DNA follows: TGCGCCAGCAGCCCAAGGGGGGGCGGTAACTATGGCTACACCTTC. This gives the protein CASSPRGGGNYGYTF.

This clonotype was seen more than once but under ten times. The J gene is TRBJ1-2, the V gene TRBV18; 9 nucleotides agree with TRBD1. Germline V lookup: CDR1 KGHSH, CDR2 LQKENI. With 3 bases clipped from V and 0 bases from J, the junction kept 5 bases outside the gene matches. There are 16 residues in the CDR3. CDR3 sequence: CASSPGQGMTNYGYTF. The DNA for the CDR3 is TGTGCCAGCTCACCGGGACAGGGAATGACTAACTATGGCTACACCTTC.

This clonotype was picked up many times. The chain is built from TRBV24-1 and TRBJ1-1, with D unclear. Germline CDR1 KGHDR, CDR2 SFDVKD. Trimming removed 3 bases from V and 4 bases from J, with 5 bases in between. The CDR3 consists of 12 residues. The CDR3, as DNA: TGTGCCACCAGTGATGGGATCACTGAAGCTTTCTTT. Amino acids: CATSDGITEAFF.